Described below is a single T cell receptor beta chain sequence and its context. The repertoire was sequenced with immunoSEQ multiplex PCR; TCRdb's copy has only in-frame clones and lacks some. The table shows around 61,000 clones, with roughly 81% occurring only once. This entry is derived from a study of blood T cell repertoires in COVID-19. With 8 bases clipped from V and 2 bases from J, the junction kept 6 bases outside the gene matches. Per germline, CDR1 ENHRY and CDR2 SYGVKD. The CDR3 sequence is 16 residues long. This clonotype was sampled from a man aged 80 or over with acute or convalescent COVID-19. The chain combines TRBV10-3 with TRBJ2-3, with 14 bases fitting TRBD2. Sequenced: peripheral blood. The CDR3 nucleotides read TGTGCCATCCTGGGGACTAGCGGGGGCACCACAGATACGCAGTATTTT. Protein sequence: CAILGTSGGTTDTQYF.